The 6 T cell receptor beta chains given below trace back to one sample, sequenced in a study of metastatic and nonmetastatic thyroid tumors. TCRdb redid the clone calls on the PCR reads using MiXCR. The sample holds about 39,000 clones; around 17% are singletons and the top ten take less than 4.5%. Each patient went into thyroid surgery without having received any treatment. Material for sequencing was blood. These receptors all stem from a female donor with papillary thyroid cancer or a benign thyroid nodule (not recorded which). Some clones in this sample may be carry-over from other donors' samples.

This clone was seen only a few times. The chain is built from TRBV28 and TRBJ2-7; 8 bases agree with TRBD1. The CDR3 has 14 residues. Germline V gene data show CDR1 as MDHEN and CDR2 as SYDVKM. J lost 2 bases, V lost 7 bases, and 7 bases had no gene match. CDR3 region: CASIFWTGPYEQYF. DNA of the CDR3: TGTGCCAGCATTTTTTGGACAGGGCCCTACGAGCAGTACTTC.

The rearrangement joins TRBV6-4 to TRBJ2-1; 7 nucleotides match TRBD2. This CDR3 contains 16 residues. V lost 0 bases and J lost 8; bases outside the gene matches: 10. Germline CDR1 reads MRHNA; CDR2 reads SNTAGT. The CDR3 DNA follows: TGTGCCAGCAGTGACTCGGGCGGGAGTGAGATTCATGAGCAGTTCTTC. Amino acids: CASSDSGGSEIHEQFF.

This clone was counted at least ten times. The chain combines TRBV6-1 with TRBJ1-5, with D unclear. Between the trimmed V and J ends, which lost 5 bases and 2 bases, there was a span of 13 bases. Germline V lookup: CDR1 MNHNS, CDR2 SASEGT. The CDR3 contains 15 residues. The CDR3 DNA is TGTGCCAGCAGTTCCGGATTGTTGGGCAATCAGCCCCAGCATTTT. Protein product: CASSSGLLGNQPQHF.

In this sample, this clone turned up many times. V usage is TRBV20-1 and J usage is TRBJ1-5; 7 positions match TRBD1. The CDR3 length is 17 residues. Per germline, CDR1 DFQATT and CDR2 SNEGSKA (reference sequence). Trimming cost V 2 bases and J 4 bases; bases outside gene matches: 14. CDR3 DNA: TGCAGTGCTAGACCCGGTGGGACAGTCGGTAGGAATCAGCCCCAGCATTTT. It translates to CSARPGGTVGRNQPQHF.

Comment on this clone: One end of the junction does not line up with germline, which may come from a read error. The sample contains more than one DNA sequence encoding this CDR3. CDR3 in DNA: TGTGCCAGCAGCCACACGGGGAGGGACAGCTATGGATACACATTC. Encoded protein: CASSHTGRDSYGYTF. This rearrangement joins TRBV3-1 to TRBJ1-2, with 7 bases aligning to TRBD1. The CDR3 is made up of 15 amino acids. Germline V gene sequence: CDR1 LGHDT, CDR2 YNNKEL (reference sequence).

This clone was seen repeatedly, ten times or more. The chain carries TRBV28 and TRBJ2-1; possible D gene TRBD2, 6 bases. The CDR3 contains 15 residues. The germline V and J ends were trimmed by 6 bases and 8 bases, with 20 bases remaining between them. The germline V gene has CDR1 MDHEN and CDR2 SYDVKM. The DNA of the CDR3 is TGTGCCAGCAGCCGGCGGGATACCAAAAGCTATGAGCAGTTCTTC. Its protein is CASSRRDTKSYEQFF.